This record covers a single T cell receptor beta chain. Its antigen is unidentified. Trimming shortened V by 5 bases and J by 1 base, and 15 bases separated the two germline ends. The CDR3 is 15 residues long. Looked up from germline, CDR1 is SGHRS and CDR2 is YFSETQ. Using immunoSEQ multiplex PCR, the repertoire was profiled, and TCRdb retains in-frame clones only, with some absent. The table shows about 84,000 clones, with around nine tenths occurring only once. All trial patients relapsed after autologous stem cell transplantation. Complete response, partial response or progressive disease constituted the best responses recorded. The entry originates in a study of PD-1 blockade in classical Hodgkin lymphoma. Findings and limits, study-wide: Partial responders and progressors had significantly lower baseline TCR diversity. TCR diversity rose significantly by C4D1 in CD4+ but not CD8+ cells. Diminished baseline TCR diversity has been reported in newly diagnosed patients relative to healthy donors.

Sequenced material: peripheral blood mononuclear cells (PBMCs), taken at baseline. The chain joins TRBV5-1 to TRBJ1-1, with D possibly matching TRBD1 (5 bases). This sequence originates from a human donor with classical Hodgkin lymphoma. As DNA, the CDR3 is TGCGCCAGCAGAGTGGGGAGACAGACGAACACTGAAGCTTTCTTT. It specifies CASRVGRQTNTEAFF. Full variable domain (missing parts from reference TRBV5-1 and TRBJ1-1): KAGVTQTPRYLIKTRGQQVTLSCSPISGHRSVSWYQQTPGQGLQFLFEYFSETQRNKGNFPGRFSGRQFSNSRSEMNVSTLELGDSALYLCASRVGRQTNTEAFFGQGTRLTVV.